The source of this T cell receptor (beta chain) is a study of blood T cell repertoires in COVID-19 (dated by TCRdb to the early 2020s). About the study as a whole: Samples from collaborators originated in the United States, Italy and Spain and spanned both the acute and convalescent phases of COVID-19. The material from the prospective study consisted of cDNA or gDNA derived from T cells, B-cell-depleted T cells, or PBMCs. Deeply sampled blood TCRbeta repertoires from subjects exposed to, actively infected with, or recovered from COVID-19 were included in the dataset. The repertoires were made available in a free public database intended to serve as a resource for research on the immune response to SARS-CoV-2. Samples came from the ongoing ImmuneRACE study (first 160 participants) plus 1,254 subjects from 6 global collaborators. A de-identified subject ID, COVID-19 status, age in years and sex were almost always included in the sample metadata. Where available, HLA class I and class II types were taken from metadata supplied by the sample provider and were not determined by assay-based typing. Findings and caveats that apply to the study as a whole: Clinical and demographic metadata were provided uncurated, with the amount varying by source and participant.

The collaborating institutions used their own protocols to collect whole blood in K2EDTA tubes. For TCRbeta analysis, collaborators shipped samples in one of three forms: frozen whole blood, isolated PBMCs, or DNA extracted from either of those sample types. TCRbeta CDR3 regions were amplified from genomic DNA by means of the immunoSEQ Assay, a bias-controlled multiplex PCR. The authors' analysis ran thus. Within the assay, amplification of reference gene primers was used to estimate how many nucleated cells each sample contained. Sequence reads were collapsed and filtered to measure the absolute abundance of every unique TCRbeta CDR3 rearrangement. For each sample, productive Simpson clonality was calculated as the square root of Simpson's diversity index over productive rearrangements. Imported from immuneACCESS, the table was reduced by TCRdb to in-frame sequences with V and J called. These copies leave out some clones; in studies compared against another copy, an unresolved V gene accounts for under half, and the cause of the remainder is not known. The D gene and trimming were derived from the DNA, and the V and J assignments and clone size from that table. Counted in this sample were under 75,000 clones; about nine tenths of them appeared once. The leading ten clones occupy roughly 11% of the sample.

As concerns this clone: Which antigen it targets is not known. Nothing much larger sits one base from this clone, and base qualities are not available.

The TCR was taken from a woman younger than 35 with acute or convalescent COVID-19. The material sequenced was peripheral blood.

At the DNA level, the sequence is TGTGCCAGCAGTCCCGGACAGGGTGATGAAAAACTGTTTTTT. This yields the protein CASSPGQGDEKLFF. The rearranged segments are TRBV27 and TRBJ1-4, and 8 bases in between align with TRBD1. Unmatched junction bases come to 5, with V trimmed by 5 bases and J by 6 bases. The cysteine opens and the phenylalanine closes a CDR3 of 14 amino acids. Just the 42-base CDR3 DNA is kept, in frame starting at base 1. CDR1 and CDR2 are drawn from the germline V gene (reference sequence): MNHEY, SMNVEV. Supplemented by the reference TRBV27 and TRBJ1-4 proteins around the CDR3, the complete variable domain is EAQVTQNPRYLITVTGKKLTVTCSQNMNHEYMSWYRQDPGLGLRQIYYSMNVEVTDKGDVPEGYKVSRKEKRNFPLILESPSPNQTSLYFCASSPGQGDEKLFFGSGTQLSVL.